One and the same sample provided the 7 T cell receptor beta chains below, sequenced in a study of T cell repertoires in cytomegalovirus infection. TCRdb re-derived calls from the reads in MiXCR, one entry per CDR3 protein. The repertoire holds around 330,000 distinct CDR3 sequences, with about a sixth as singletons. The specimen was PBMCs. These receptors all stem from a human donor in good health (CMV status not recorded). Some clones in this sample may be carry-over from other donors' samples.

The rearrangement links TRBV2 to TRBJ1-5, with D possibly being TRBD1 (5 bases). This CDR3 spans 14 amino acids. V lost 4 bases and J 2 bases, leaving 9 bases between the germline ends. Germline V gene data show CDR1 as SNHLY and CDR2 as FYNNEI. The CDR3 reads CASSVWGRNQPQHF. The CDR3 nucleotides read TGTGCCAGCAGTGTGTGGGGACGCAATCAGCCCCAGCATTTT.

This clonotype was counted at least ten times. The gene calls are TRBV6-1 and TRBJ1-2, with D possibly TRBD1 on 5 matching bases. Germline V lookup: CDR1 MNHNS, CDR2 SASEGT. The CDR3 totals 13 residues. V lost 6 bases and J 1 base, leaving 9 bases between the germline ends. The chain's CDR3 is CASSRERNYGYTF. CDR3 sequence (DNA): TGTGCCAGCAGCAGGGAGCGTAACTATGGCTACACCTTC.

The chain uses TRBV28 and TRBJ1-5, with D possibly matching TRBD1 (5 bases). CDR3 length: 14 amino acids. CDR1 MDHEN and CDR2 SYDVKM come from the germline V gene. V was trimmed by 6 bases and J by 0 bases, leaving 9 bases between them. In DNA form, the CDR3 reads TGTGCCAGCAGCCCACAGGTTAGCAATCAGCCCCAGCATTTT. It yields the protein CASSPQVSNQPQHF.

The gene calls are TRBV4-3 and TRBJ2-7, with D perhaps matching TRBD1 or TRBD2 (5 bases each). This CDR3 spans 14 amino acids. V dropped 0 bases and J dropped 3 bases, with 9 bases sitting between them. From germline, CDR1 is LGHNA and CDR2 YSLEER. Here the CDR3 DNA reads TGCGCCAGCAGCCAAGAGGGACGGTTCTACGAGCAGTACTTC. It specifies CASSQEGRFYEQYF.

V is TRBV28 and J is TRBJ1-3; no reliable D call. Looked up from germline, CDR1 is MDHEN and CDR2 is SYDVKM. This CDR3 comprises 12 residues. The ends were cut back, 7 bases at V and 1 base at J, with 5 bases in the middle. Written as DNA, the CDR3 is TGTGCCAGCATGGCTTCTGGAAACACCATATATTTT. Translating it yields CASMASGNTIYF.

This clonotype was recorded many times. The chain recombines TRBV6-2 or TRBV6-3 with TRBJ1-2; D call uncertain. Germline-derived CDR1 and CDR2 are MNHEY and SVGEGT. This CDR3 has 12 amino acids. V was clipped by 7 bases and J by 4 bases, with 10 bases between them. DNA for the CDR3: TGTGCCAGCATCGGTCAAGGCTATGGCTACACCTTC. This translates into CASIGQGYGYTF.

This clonotype occurred many times. The chain recombines TRBV7-2 with TRBJ2-1, with 8 bases matching TRBD2. The CDR3 extends over 15 amino acids. CDR1 and CDR2 from the germline V gene are SGHTA and FQGNSA. After removal of 5 bases from V and 2 bases from J, the junction contained 5 bases not matched to a gene. The CDR3 bases are TGTGCCAGCAGCCAGCGGGGGACCACCTACAATGAGCAGTTCTTC. As protein: CASSQRGTTYNEQFF.